This TCR beta chain was sequenced for a study of graft-versus-host responses after intestinal transplantation. Study in general: Multivisceral, liver-intestinal, or isolated intestinal transplants were performed in recipients.

Overall study results and limits: Present in recipient marrow, GvH clones included some that appeared first in ileum or blood. Where graft-donor T cell macrochimerism was present, patients had high graft-versus-host to host-versus-graft clonal ratios in allografts.

V was pared by 3 bases and J by 6 bases, with 17 bases between. The CDR3 consists of 15 residues. Looked up from germline, CDR1 is MDHEN and CDR2 is SYDVKM. The count of this clone is one. Its antigen is still unknown. The data were produced by immunoSEQ multiplex PCR, yet TCRdb's version contains in-frame clones alone and is incomplete. The sample lists about 24,000 clones; approximately 85% were seen once. This specimen was PBMCs, taken around 440 days after intestinal transplant. The V call is TRBV28, the J call TRBJ2-5, with D hard to call. The receptor was derived from a human patient who received an intestinal transplant, so some T cells may come from the graft donor. The CDR3 loop reads CASSFWAAEGQTQYF. In DNA form, the CDR3 reads TGTGCCAGCAGTTTTTGGGCGGCGGAAGGGCAGACCCAGTACTTC.